A selection of T cell receptor beta chains follows, all from one sample in a study of T cell responses to AZD1222 COVID-19 vaccine. Method: immunoSEQ multiplex PCR; TCRdb's copy keeps in-frame clones and lacks some. The profile shows about 180,000 clones, around 88% of them singletons. The material was peripheral blood, obtained on day 0 of AZD1222 vaccination. The origin of the receptors is an adult in good health. Each CDR3 is given with its conserved first and last residue. A D gene is named only where the DNA matches it firmly. Clone size is stated in some rows and not others, as once, few, many or a class when expanded.

j_call	clone_size	v_call	d_call	cdr3_nt	cdr3_aa
TRBJ2-7	many	TRBV5-1	TRBD1	TGCGCCAGCAGCTTGACCCGGACAGGGGATGGGGAGCAGTACTTC	CASSLTRTGDGEQYF
TRBJ1-5	NA	TRBV7-9	NA	TGTGCCAGCAGCTCCAGTCGCCGGGGGGGGCTACATAGCAATCAGCCCCAGCATTTT	CASSSSRRGGLHSNQPQHF
TRBJ2-3	NA	TRBV5-1	TRBD2	TGCGCCAGCAGCTTGGGAGGGACTAGCGGCACAGATACGCAGTATTTT	CASSLGGTSGTDTQYF
TRBJ2-6	NA	TRBV29-1	TRBD1	TGCAGCGTTGAAGATGGGACAGGGAGGTCTGGGGCCAACGTCCTGACTTTC	CSVEDGTGRSGANVLTF
TRBJ1-6	NA	TRBV30	NA	TGTGCCGGGCTCTGGGCCCGGCCCAATTCACCCCTCCACTTT	CAGLWARPNSPLHF
TRBJ1-5	NA	TRBV16	NA	TGTGCCAGCAGCCATGGGCCCTTATGGGGCGATCAGCCCCAGCATTTT	CASSHGPLWGDQPQHF
TRBJ2-7	NA	TRBV28	NA	TGTGCCAGCAGTTTGGGTAGGCAGTACTTC	CASSLGRQYF
TRBJ2-7	once	TRBV7-9	TRBD2	TGTGCCAGCAGCTTAGCGACTAGCACCTACGAGCAGTACTTC	CASSLATSTYEQYF
TRBJ1-4	NA	TRBV3-1/TRBV3-2	NA	TGTGCCAGCAGCAAGGATGCAACTAATGAAAAACTGTTTTTT	CASSKDATNEKLFF
TRBJ2-7	NA	TRBV5-5	NA	TGTGCCAGCAGCCGGGACGGTACTTTGGAGCAGTACTTC	CASSRDGTLEQYF
TRBJ1-6	NA	TRBV4-3	NA	TGCGCCAGCAGCCAAGATGTCCAGAGGGGTTTAGGTTCACCCCTCCACTTT	CASSQDVQRGLGSPLHF
TRBJ1-5	NA	TRBV7-6	TRBD1	TGTGCCAGCAGCCGAGGACAGGGGCGCAATCAGCCCCAGCATTTT	CASSRGQGRNQPQHF
TRBJ1-2	NA	TRBV19	NA	TGTGCCAGTAGTCCTCAGGTGAACTATGGCTGCACCTTC	CASSPQVNYGCTF
TRBJ1-3	NA	TRBV18	TRBD1	TGTGCCAGCTCTCTCTCCAGGGGGGAGGCCCGAAACACCATATATTTT	CASSLSRGEARNTIYF
TRBJ2-1	NA	TRBV5-1	NA	TGCGCCAGCAGCTTGGGCTGGGGCAGGGGGGGAAACTCCTACAATGAGCAGTTCTTC	CASSLGWGRGGNSYNEQFF
TRBJ2-2	NA	TRBV19	TRBD1	TGTGCCAGTAGTAACCCCGCCGGGACAGGGTCCACCGGGGAGCTGTTTTTT	CASSNPAGTGSTGELFF
TRBJ2-7	NA	TRBV5-5	TRBD2	TGTGCCAGCAGCGGTCGGGCTAGCGGGTACGAGCAGTACTTC	CASSGRASGYEQYF